Following are 3 T cell receptor beta chains from one sample sequenced in a study of CD8+CD57+ T cells in acquired aplastic anemia. TCR beta VDJ and CDR3 were profiled, and genomic DNA was the template. TCRdb re-derived calls from the reads in MiXCR, one entry per CDR3 protein. Found here are a few hundred thousand distinct CDR3 sequences, just under 70% of them singletons; the top ten hold approximately 3.8%. The sequencing sample was made of sorted CD4+, CD8+, or CD8+CD57+ T cells (not recorded which) from PBMCs. These TCRs come from a human donor in good health, serving as a control.

V and J are TRBV7-2 and TRBJ2-6; D remains unclear. Trimming took 0 bases from V and 16 from J, leaving 22 bases between them. CDR1 SGHTA and CDR2 FQGNSA come from the germline V gene. CDR3 length equals 16 residues. CDR3 bases: TGTGCCAGCAGCTTAGCGTTGGCAGTTACGCAGTATTTTCTGACTTTC. This sequence encodes CASSLALAVTQYFLTF.

Only a few counts were recorded for this clonotype. This may come from a read error, since a much larger clone is one base off. V is TRBV7-6 and J is TRBJ2-7; 11 bases fit TRBD2. The CDR3 consists of 16 residues. Looked up from germline, CDR1 is SGHVS and CDR2 is FNYEAQ. V lost 5 bases to trimming and J lost 7 bases; unmatched junction nucleotides: 13. CDR3 nucleotides: TGTGCCAGCAGCCTGCAAATAGCGGGGGGGCCATATGAGCAGTACTTC. It codes for CASSLQIAGGPYEQYF.

As to this clonotype: A junction boundary mismatches the germline segment, possibly from a read error. V gene TRBV5-1 combines with J gene TRBJ1-2; D is perhaps TRBD1 (5 bases). CDR1 and CDR2 (germline): SGHRS, YFSETQ. This CDR3 comprises 13 residues. The CDR3 protein is CASSPWGGRYYTF. The CDR3, as DNA: TGTGCCAGCAGCCCTTGGGGGGGTCGTTACTACACCTTC.